The TCR beta chain under discussion was sequenced for a study of response to subunit inactivated influenza vaccine (dated by TCRdb to the late 2010s). Background on the whole study: Deep quantitative profiling of the T cell receptor repertoire was used in the study to follow responses to a trivalent subunit inactivated influenza vaccine.

Worth noting for this clonotype: The antigen it binds to is not known. No base quality values were provided; no much bigger clone lies one nucleotide off.

The CDR3, cysteine through phenylalanine, is 13 amino acids long. Solely the CDR3 DNA is kept, with 39 bases framed from the first base. V is cut back by 7 bases and J by 5 bases, with 6 bases in the junction unmatched. CDR1 and CDR2 are read off the germline V gene as SQVTM and ANQGSEA. Broad study findings and their caveats: It was suggested by the authors that each seasonal influenza vaccination may recruit only a limited number of new T cells.

Library construction relied on RT-PCR. The sequencer was an Illumina HiSeq 2500. TCRdb took the public reads, trimmed them with fastp at Q25, ran MiXCR for clone calling and kept in-frame beta chains. Every CDR3 protein is listed once, alongside the most common genes and DNA of its rows. This sample gives 500,000 to 700,000 distinct CDR3 sequences in total; around a quarter of them show up just once. 2.8% of the sample goes to the ten largest clones. These data also featured in a second study, about T cells expressing NK-cell markers. As the second paper documents: 5'RACE template switching, by which a universal primer site and unique molecular identifiers were added, was used to make TCR beta cDNA libraries. Three sorted T-cell subsets (CD3+CD56+NKG2C+, CD3+CD56+NKG2C- and CD3+CD56-NKG2C+) from roughly eight donors had their TCR beta-chain repertoires profiled. Among the eight sequenced donors, only one was HCMV-seronegative, while the other seven were HCMV-seropositive. In several experiments an anti-gammadeltaTCR antibody was added to restrict sorting to alphabetaTCR-expressing T cells. In more than 5 donors, the dominant CD3+CD56+NKG2C+ clonotypes were found to rank among the top 10 CD8+ clonotypes and to make up roughly 1.0-7.5% of CD8+ T cells. Those dominant clonotypes were again the most abundant among CD3+CD56-NKG2C+ cells in a few donors, at about 28.3-60.1%. Whether the expanded NKG2C-expressing T cell clones were specific for HCMV antigens remained unclear. The study sequenced eight donors, all healthy volunteers chosen at random: three men and five women. HCMV serostatus was determined by detecting HCMV-specific IgG in serum with a commercial ELISA kit. Peripheral blood mononuclear cells were isolated from blood by Ficoll density gradient centrifugation. Using Miltenyi isolation kits, CD4+ and CD8+ T cells were isolated from PBMC through magnetic immunoseparation. Priming for cDNA synthesis came from the TCR beta constant segment, and two successive PCR amplification steps followed. Sequencing of the libraries produced 2 x 150 bp reads on Illumina HiSeq 2000/2500, MiSeq or NextSeq. MIGEC handled demultiplexing of the reads and grouping by UMI, while MiTCR was used to assemble and quantify clonotypes. To remove erroneous sequences, TCR cDNA sequences were retained only when supported by two or more reads. The tcR package was used for downstream repertoire analysis, and clonotypes were matched between fractions using CDR3 nucleotide sequence together with V segment. Antigen specificity was annotated against VDJdb with VDJmatch, allowing one amino acid substitution in CDR3.

Recombination connected TRBV29-1 to TRBJ2-3; TRBD2 fits 10 bases in the junction. The receptor was isolated from a man over 45 who received an inactivated influenza vaccine. Donor details come from another sample of the same person, matched by shared clones. Sample: CD4+ T cells sorted from PBMCs, taken roughly 12 days after vaccination. The nucleotide sequence is TGCAGCGCTAGAGGACTAGCGGTAGATACGCAGTATTTT. Translation gives CSARGLAVDTQYF.